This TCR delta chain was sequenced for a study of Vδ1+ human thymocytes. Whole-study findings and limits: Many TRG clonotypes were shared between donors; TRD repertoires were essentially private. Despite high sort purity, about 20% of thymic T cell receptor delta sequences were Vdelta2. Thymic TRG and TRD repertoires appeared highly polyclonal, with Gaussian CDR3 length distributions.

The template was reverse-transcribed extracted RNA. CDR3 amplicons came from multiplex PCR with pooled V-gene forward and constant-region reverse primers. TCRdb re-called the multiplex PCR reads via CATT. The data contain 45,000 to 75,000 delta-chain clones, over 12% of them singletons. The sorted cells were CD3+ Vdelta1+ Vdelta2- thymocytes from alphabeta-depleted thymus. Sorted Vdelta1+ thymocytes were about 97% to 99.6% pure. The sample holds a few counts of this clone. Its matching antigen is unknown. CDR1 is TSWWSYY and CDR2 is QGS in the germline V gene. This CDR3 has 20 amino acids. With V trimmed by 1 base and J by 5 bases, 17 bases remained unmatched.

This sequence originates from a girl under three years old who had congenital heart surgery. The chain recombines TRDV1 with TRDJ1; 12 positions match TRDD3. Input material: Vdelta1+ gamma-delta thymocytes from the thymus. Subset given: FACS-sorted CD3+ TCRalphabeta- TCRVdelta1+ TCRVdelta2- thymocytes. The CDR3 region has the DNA TGTGCTCTTGGGGAACGAATATCCTACCCTGGGGGATACGCGAAGGATAAACTCATCTTT. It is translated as CALGERISYPGGYAKDKLIF.